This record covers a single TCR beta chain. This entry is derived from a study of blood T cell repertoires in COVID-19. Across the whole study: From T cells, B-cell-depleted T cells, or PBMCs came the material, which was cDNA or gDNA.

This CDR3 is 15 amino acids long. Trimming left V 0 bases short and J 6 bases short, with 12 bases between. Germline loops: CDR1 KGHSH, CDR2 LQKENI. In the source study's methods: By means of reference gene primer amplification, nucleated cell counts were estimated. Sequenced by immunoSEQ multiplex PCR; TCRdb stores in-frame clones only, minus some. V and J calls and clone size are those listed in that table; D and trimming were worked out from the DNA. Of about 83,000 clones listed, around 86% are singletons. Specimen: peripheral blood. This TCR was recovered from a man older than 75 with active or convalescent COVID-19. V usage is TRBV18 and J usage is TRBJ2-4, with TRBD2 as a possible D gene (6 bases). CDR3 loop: CASSPPSGTGNIQYF. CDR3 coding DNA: TGTGCCAGCTCACCACCGTCCGGGACTGGAAACATTCAGTACTTC.